These 18 T cell receptor beta chains were all obtained from the same sample, sequenced in a study of cytomegalovirus exposure and HLA in healthy donors. Primers for the PCR totalled 60 Vbeta and 13 Jbeta. TCRdb keeps only in-frame clones here, not all; method: immunoSEQ multiplex PCR. The sample contains more than 130,000 clones, roughly 75% of which appear only once. Input material: PBMCs. The origin of the receptors is a man aged 25 to 40 in good health and CMV-seronegative.

In its sample, this clone was seen a few times. This chain links TRBV6-4 with TRBJ2-2; 9 bases are shared with TRBD2. The germline gives CDR1 MRHNA, CDR2 SNTAGT. V trimming: 2 bases; J trimming: 7 bases; junction bases outside the gene matches: 5. The CDR3 extends over 15 amino acids. CDR3 coding DNA: TGTGCCAGCAGTGACCATCTAGCGGGGAGCGGGGAGCTGTTTTTT. The encoded protein is CASSDHLAGSGELFF.

This clone has a single count. The CDR3 nucleotides are TGTGCCAGCAGGTCCAGGGGGAGCAATCAGCCCCAGCATTTT. Translating gives CASRSRGSNQPQHF. The V call is TRBV28, the J call TRBJ1-5, with 7 bases that match TRBD1. J was trimmed by 1 base and V by 6 bases; bases with no gene match: 3. Looked up from germline, CDR1 is MDHEN and CDR2 is SYDVKM. This CDR3 is 14 amino acids long.

J is TRBJ2-1 and V is TRBV4-2, with 12 positions matching TRBD2. Germline loops: CDR1 LGHNA, CDR2 YNFKEQ. The CDR3 covers 17 residues. The V and J ends lost 0 bases and 9 bases, in that order; junction bases with no gene match: 9. The CDR3 sequence is CASSQETSGRPGREQFF. Written as DNA, the CDR3 is TGTGCCAGCAGCCAAGAAACTAGCGGGAGGCCCGGGCGTGAGCAGTTCTTC.

The chain employs TRBV28 and TRBJ2-7, with D tentatively TRBD2 (6 bases). The CDR3 consists of 17 residues. Germline V CDR1 and CDR2: MDHEN, SYDVKM. With 6 bases removed from V and 1 base from J, the gap between germline ends came to 22 bases. The CDR3 sequence is CASRGTWGAGLSYEQYF. The CDR3 DNA reads TGTGCCAGCAGGGGCACGTGGGGCGCCGGACTATCCTACGAGCAGTACTTC.

The V call is TRBV25-1, the J call TRBJ2-1, with a possible D match to TRBD2 (6 bases). This CDR3 has 14 residues. CDR1 MGHDK and CDR2 SYGVNS come from the germline V gene. Deletions cut 4 bases from V and 10 bases from J, with 17 bases between. The CDR3 is CASSVRLGVGEQFF. The CDR3 DNA reads as TGTGCCAGCAGTGTACGACTAGGGGTGGGGGAGCAGTTCTTC.

The J gene is TRBJ1-1, the V gene TRBV5-1; 12 positions match TRBD1. Germline assignment: CDR1 SGHRS and CDR2 YFSETQ. The CDR3 totals 18 residues. V shed 0 bases, J shed 4 bases, and the junction held 10 bases outside the gene matches. CDR3 sequence (DNA): TGCGCCAGCAGCTTGGCCCCCGGGACAGGGGGCTGGGGCACTGAAGCTTTCTTT. Its translation: CASSLAPGTGGWGTEAFF.

The chain joins TRBV2 to TRBJ1-2; D is unclear. Trimming removed 6 bases from V and 0 bases from J, with 11 bases in between. Germline loops: CDR1 SNHLY, CDR2 FYNNEI. There are 14 residues in the CDR3. The CDR3 region is CASSLIRTNYGYTF. Written as DNA, the CDR3 is TGTGCCAGCAGCCTCATCAGGACTAACTATGGCTACACCTTC.

The J gene is TRBJ1-3, the V gene TRBV7-2; D is possibly TRBD1 (5 bases). The CDR3 extends over 16 amino acids. Germline V gene lookup returns CDR1 SGHTA and CDR2 FQGNSA. Trimming stripped 6 bases from V and 0 bases from J, with 15 bases between. The CDR3 region has the DNA TGTGCCAGCAGAGCAGGGACTTTCAACTCTGGAAACACCATATATTTT. Encoded protein: CASRAGTFNSGNTIYF.

The chain combines TRBV5-5 with TRBJ1-4; 9 bases fit TRBD1. CDR3 length: 13 amino acids. Germline V lookup: CDR1 SGHKS, CDR2 YYEKEE (reference sequence). The V and J ends lost 4 bases and 8 bases, in that order; junction bases with no gene match: 3. As DNA, the CDR3 is TGTGCCAGCAGCCGGGACAGGGCCGAAAAACTGTTTTTT. It encodes CASSRDRAEKLFF.

The chain is built from TRBV10-3 and TRBJ1-1, with 8 bases fitting TRBD1. V lost 0 bases, J lost 4 bases, and 10 bases stayed unmatched. The CDR3 sequence is 17 residues long. The germline V gene has CDR1 ENHRY and CDR2 SYGVKD. The CDR3, as DNA: TGTGCCATCAGTGAGTCCGGGATGACAGGGGCGTTCACTGAAGCTTTCTTT. Protein: CAISESGMTGAFTEAFF.

The chain couples TRBV28 to TRBJ1-5; D is uncertain. Germline CDR1 reads MDHEN; CDR2 reads SYDVKM. CDR3 length equals 13 residues. The V gene lost 3 bases and the J gene lost 4 bases, with 7 bases spanning the gap. The CDR3 here is CASSFLGNQPQHF. The CDR3 region has the DNA TGTGCCAGCAGTTTTCTCGGGAATCAGCCCCAGCATTTT.

The chain has TRBV10-1 and TRBJ1-4; 9 nucleotides agree with TRBD1. V trimming: 6 bases; J trimming: 8 bases; junction bases outside the gene matches: 7. Germline-derived CDR1 and CDR2 are WNHNN and SYGVQD (reference sequence). The CDR3 spans 14 residues. The CDR3 is CASSPGQGPEKLFF. As DNA, the CDR3 is TGCGCCAGCAGCCCCGGACAGGGGCCCGAAAAACTGTTTTTT.

This clone was observed a handful of times. The V and J genes are TRBV5-5 and TRBJ2-7, with 8 nucleotides matching TRBD2. The CDR3 runs to 15 residues. With 1 base clipped from V and 6 bases from J, the junction kept 9 bases outside the gene matches. Germline V gives CDR1 SGHKS, CDR2 YYEKEE (reference sequence). The CDR3 DNA is TGTGCCAGCAGCTTGCGGGAGGGGGGTGGAGGCGAGCAGTACTTC. This encodes CASSLREGGGGEQYF.

V usage is TRBV7-9 and J usage is TRBJ2-7; the D gene is possibly TRBD1 (6 bases). Trimming left V 1 base short and J 2 bases short, with 6 bases between. CDR1 and CDR2 (germline): SEHNR, FQNEAQ (reference sequence). The CDR3 runs to 13 residues. The CDR3 DNA reads TGTGCCAGCAGCTTAGGGGACACCTACGAGCAGTACTTC. It translates to CASSLGDTYEQYF.

This clone appeared a few times. V gene TRBV7-9 combines with J gene TRBJ1-3; TRBD1 agrees at 8 bases. With V trimmed by 2 bases and J by 5 bases, 11 bases remained unmatched. The CDR3 length is 17 residues. Germline V lookup: CDR1 SEHNR, CDR2 FQNEAQ (reference sequence). CDR3 protein: CASSLIDRGLLRNTIYF. Here the CDR3 DNA reads TGTGCCAGCAGCTTAATAGACAGGGGTCTATTGAGAAACACCATATATTTT.

This sequence joins TRBV29-1 and TRBJ2-7; 8 bases are a match to TRBD1. Germline loops: CDR1 SQVTM, CDR2 ANQGSEA. J lost 5 bases, V lost 7 bases, and 10 bases had no gene match. This CDR3 has 13 residues. The CDR3 sequence is CSAATGVYDEQYF. The CDR3 nucleotides read TGCAGCGCGGCGACAGGGGTGTACGACGAGCAGTACTTC.

The chain couples TRBV19 to TRBJ1-2, with TRBD1 matching 9 bases. The CDR3 extends over 15 amino acids. The trim removed 4 bases at V and 2 bases at J, leaving 5 bases unmatched. From germline, CDR1 is LNHDA and CDR2 SQIVND (reference sequence). Written as DNA, the CDR3 is TGTGCCAGTAGTACCCCCGGGACAGGGAACTATGGCTACACCTTC. This translates into CASSTPGTGNYGYTF.

This rearrangement joins TRBV6-5 to TRBJ2-2, with TRBD2 as a possible D gene (5 bases). The germline V gene has CDR1 MNHEY and CDR2 SVGAGI. This CDR3 region has 15 residues. Trimming left V 2 bases short and J 1 base short, with 8 bases between. The CDR3: CASSYGGGNTGELFF. The CDR3 DNA follows: TGTGCCAGCAGTTACGGCGGAGGGAACACCGGGGAGCTGTTTTTT.